These 23 T cell receptor beta chains came from one sample sequenced in a study of T cells in localized non-small cell lung cancer. Clones were read by immunoSEQ multiplex PCR, and TCRdb kept only the in-frame ones, dropping some. The profile shows tens of thousands of clones, about 78% of them singletons. The sequenced sample was peripheral blood, obtained before any cancer treatment. The receptor source for this set is a male donor aged 60 or over with stage II squamous cell lung carcinoma.

This clone was recorded only once. The J gene is TRBJ1-3, the V gene TRBV7-2; perhaps TRBD1 as D (6 bases). CDR1 is SGHTA and CDR2 is FQGNSA in the germline V gene. The V end lost 3 bases, the J end lost 6 bases, and 9 bases lay between the germline ends. The CDR3 extends over 13 amino acids. The CDR3 sequence: CASSFGQTNTIYF. For the CDR3, the DNA is TGTGCCAGCAGCTTCGGACAGACAAACACCATATATTTT.

CDR3 in DNA: TGCGCCAGCAGCCCCTCAGAGGACAGCCTAAGATATTTGAACACTGAAGCTTTCTTT. Protein: CASSPSEDSLRYLNTEAFF. The rearrangement joins TRBV4-1 to TRBJ1-1; a possible D gene is TRBD1 (6 bases). The CDR3 runs to 19 residues. CDR1 and CDR2 from the germline V gene are MGHRA and YSYEKL. The V end lost 4 bases, the J end lost 0 bases, and 24 bases lay between the germline ends.

This chain links TRBV19 with TRBJ1-2; TRBD1 matches at 11 bases. V lost 6 bases and J lost 4; bases outside the gene matches: 10. The CDR3 is made up of 16 amino acids. CDR1 is LNHDA, CDR2 SQIVND, per germline (reference sequence). CDR3 loop: CASRQIGTGGVYGYTF. For the CDR3, the DNA is TGTGCCAGTAGGCAAATCGGGACAGGGGGTGTCTATGGCTACACCTTC.

The V gene is TRBV19, the J gene TRBJ2-1, with a weak D call TRBD1 (7 bases). Germline values: CDR1 LNHDA, CDR2 SQIVND (reference sequence). The CDR3 length is 14 residues. The ends were cut back, 4 bases at V and 9 bases at J, with 16 bases in the middle. CDR3 DNA sequence: TGTGCCAGTAGTAGCAGGGGGGTTGTGGGTGAGCAGTTCTTC. This codes for CASSSRGVVGEQFF.

This chain links TRBV25-1 with TRBJ2-5; TRBD2 matches at 7 bases. Per the germline V gene, CDR1 is MGHDK and CDR2 is SYGVNS. This CDR3 spans 13 amino acids. V gave up 7 bases and J gave up 5 bases; unmatched junction bases: 7. The DNA for the CDR3 is TGTGCCAGCATAGGAGGGGAGGGGGAGACCCAGTACTTC. It specifies CASIGGEGETQYF.

The chain links TRBV6-5 to TRBJ1-1; D ambiguous. The ends were cut back, 7 bases at V and 1 base at J, with 10 bases in the middle. Germline CDR1 MNHEY, CDR2 SVGAGI. The CDR3 runs 13 residues. The CDR3: CASTNVANTEAFF. In nucleotides, the CDR3 is TGTGCCAGCACCAACGTGGCGAACACTGAAGCTTTCTTT.

This clone was detected once. V is TRBV27 and J is TRBJ1-6, with TRBD1 identical over 9 bases. CDR1 MNHEY and CDR2 SMNVEV come from the germline V gene (reference sequence). CDR3 length equals 14 residues. Trimming cost V 5 bases and J 9 bases; bases outside gene matches: 5. CDR3 nucleotide sequence: TGTGCCAGCAGTCTCGGGACAGGGTCTTCACCCCTCCACTTT. Residues: CASSLGTGSSPLHF.

This rearrangement joins TRBV6-5 to TRBJ1-2, with TRBD1 identical over 8 bases. V gave up 4 bases and J gave up 4 bases; unmatched junction bases: 5. Germline-derived CDR1 and CDR2 are MNHEY and SVGAGI. CDR3 length equals 14 residues. The CDR3 sequence is CASSLQGGRYGYTF. The CDR3 DNA reads TGTGCCAGCAGTTTACAGGGGGGACGCTATGGCTACACCTTC.

This chain joins TRBV2 and TRBJ1-5; the D gene is possibly TRBD1 (5 bases). Germline V gives CDR1 SNHLY, CDR2 FYNNEI. This CDR3 is built from 15 residues. Trimming removed 6 bases from V and 6 bases from J, with 18 bases in between. CDR3 in DNA: TGTGCCAGCAGAGAAACAGGAGTAGGAGGTCAGCCCCAGCATTTT. It translates to CASRETGVGGQPQHF.

This chain connects TRBV5-6 to TRBJ2-7; the D call may be TRBD1 or TRBD2 (5 bases each). Germline V lookup: CDR1 SGHDT, CDR2 YYEEEE. This CDR3 spans 13 amino acids. Trimming cost V 1 base and J 3 bases, with 8 bases left between them. CDR3 nucleotide sequence: TGTGCCAGCAGCTTGATGAGGGGCTACGAGCAGTACTTC. Amino acids: CASSLMRGYEQYF.

The chain employs TRBV5-1 and TRBJ2-6; the match to TRBD1 covers 9 bases. Germline loops: CDR1 SGHRS, CDR2 YFSETQ. The CDR3 runs 18 residues. With 0 bases clipped from V and 2 bases from J, the junction kept 6 bases outside the gene matches. The CDR3 is CASSLAWDRATGANVLTF. CDR3 in DNA: TGCGCCAGCAGCTTGGCCTGGGACAGGGCTACTGGGGCCAACGTCCTGACTTTC.

The chain is built from TRBV29-1 and TRBJ2-2; 11 positions agree with TRBD1. Germline V gene data show CDR1 as SQVTM and CDR2 as ANQGSEA. The CDR3 totals 14 residues. Unmatched junction bases numbered 2, after V lost 2 bases and J lost 6 bases. The CDR3 loop reads CSVERTGGSGELFF. The CDR3 region has the DNA TGCAGCGTTGAAAGGACAGGGGGCTCCGGGGAGCTGTTTTTT.

J is TRBJ1-1 and V is TRBV9, with D possibly being TRBD1 (6 bases). The CDR3 runs to 14 residues. Germline V CDR1 and CDR2: SGDLS, YYNGEE. Trimming stripped 3 bases from V and 11 bases from J, with 20 bases between. The CDR3 loop is CASSAQGGGSWAFF. As DNA, the CDR3 is TGTGCCAGCAGCGCACAGGGTGGGGGCTCCTGGGCTTTCTTT. Looking up the rest from reference TRBV9 and TRBJ1-1 gives the full variable domain: DSGVTQTPKHLITATGQRVTLRCSPRSGDLSVYWYQQSLDQGLQFLIQYYNGEERAKGNILERFSAQQFPDLHSELNLSSLELGDSALYFCASSAQGGGSWAFFGQGTRLTVV.

This clone has only one observation. This sequence joins TRBV19 and TRBJ1-5; D is unresolved. CDR3 length: 15 residues. Germline CDR1 and CDR2: LNHDA and SQIVND (reference sequence). Between the trimmed V and J ends, which lost 7 bases and 4 bases, there was a span of 17 bases. The CDR3 coding sequence is TGTGCCAGTACGAACTGGGCGGGAAAAAATCAGCCCCAGCATTTT. This gives the protein CASTNWAGKNQPQHF.

This chain connects TRBV2 to TRBJ1-5; TRBD1 might be the D (5 bases). The V gene lost 2 bases and the J gene lost 1 base, with 9 bases spanning the gap. This CDR3 contains 15 residues. CDR1 is SNHLY and CDR2 is FYNNEI in the germline V gene. CDR3 nucleotides: TGTGCCAGCAGTGAAAATCGGGGCAGCAATCAGCCCCAGCATTTT. This encodes CASSENRGSNQPQHF.

The chain links TRBV19 to TRBJ2-5, with 7 nucleotides matching TRBD1. The CDR3 covers 15 residues. V shed 3 bases and J 3 bases; nucleotides not matched to a gene: 7. Germline assignment: CDR1 LNHDA and CDR2 SQIVND (reference sequence). In nucleotides, the CDR3 is TGTGCCAGTAGTATCCAGACAGGGACCAAAGAGACCCAGTACTTC. Its protein is CASSIQTGTKETQYF.

This sequence joins TRBV5-6 and TRBJ2-2, with 9 nucleotides matching TRBD2. The CDR3 totals 17 residues. The ends lost 2 bases at V and 5 bases at J; junction bases unmatched: 10. The germline V gene encodes CDR1 SGHDT and CDR2 YYEEEE. The CDR3 sequence: CASSFLAGLLQTGELFF. CDR3 sequence (DNA): TGTGCCAGCAGCTTCCTAGCGGGACTACTTCAAACCGGGGAGCTGTTTTTT.

V usage is TRBV4-1 and J usage is TRBJ2-6, with D maybe TRBD2 (5 bases). The V gene lost 4 bases and the J gene lost 2 bases, with 6 bases spanning the gap. CDR3 length: 14 amino acids. Germline values: CDR1 MGHRA, CDR2 YSYEKL. Here the CDR3 DNA reads TGCGCCAGCAGCCTGGGAGCTGGGGCCAACGTCCTGACTTTC. It encodes CASSLGAGANVLTF.

The sample holds a few counts of this clone. The chain couples TRBV6-1 to TRBJ1-5; D remains ambiguous. Germline V gene sequence: CDR1 MNHNS, CDR2 SASEGT. V was cut by 4 bases and J by 5 bases, with 12 bases left in between. The CDR3 totals 14 residues. CDR3 loop: CASSARASDQPQHF. CDR3 DNA: TGTGCCAGCAGTGCCCGGGCCTCTGATCAGCCCCAGCATTTT.

The chain is built from TRBV6-1 and TRBJ1-2; D is undetermined. The germline CDR1 and CDR2 sequences are MNHNS and SASEGT. Trimming took off 1 base at V and 5 bases at J, with 11 bases between the two ends. CDR3 length: 14 residues. The CDR3 reads CASSEGGGGYGYTF. CDR3 nucleotide sequence: TGTGCCAGCAGTGAAGGAGGAGGCGGGTATGGCTACACCTTC.

The chain combines TRBV4-3 with TRBJ2-1; D gene ambiguous. Germline lookup yields CDR1 LGHNA and CDR2 YSLEER. The CDR3 sequence is 15 residues long. Trimming pared 1 base from V and 3 bases from J, leaving 10 bases between. CDR3: CASSQGVSIYNEQFF. For the CDR3, the DNA is TGCGCCAGCAGCCAAGGAGTCTCGATCTACAATGAGCAGTTCTTC.

The chain recombines TRBV15 with TRBJ2-1; tentatively, D is TRBD1 or TRBD2 (5 bases each). The V end was cut by 0 bases, the J end by 8 bases, with 17 bases between. CDR3 length equals 16 residues. The germline V gene encodes CDR1 LNHNV and CDR2 YYDKDF (reference sequence). The CDR3 nucleotides read TGTGCCACCAGCAGAGATAAGTCAGGGAGAGGCCATGAGCAGTTCTTC. Translated, it gives CATSRDKSGRGHEQFF.

The J gene is TRBJ2-3, the V gene TRBV27; D is undetermined. The CDR3 spans 13 residues. CDR1 is MNHEY and CDR2 is SMNVEV in the germline V gene (reference sequence). Between the trimmed V and J ends, which lost 7 bases and 2 bases, there was a span of 10 bases. Written as DNA, the CDR3 is TGTGCCAGCAAGTTCCGGCCCACAGATACGCAGTATTTT. Its translation: CASKFRPTDTQYF.